This is a list of T cell receptor beta chains from one sample in a study of blood T cell repertoires in COVID-19. Sequencing used immunoSEQ multiplex PCR; TCRdb keeps in-frame clones, though not all of them. The repertoire holds some 220,000 clones, with roughly 91% as singletons. Sequences were obtained from peripheral blood. These receptors were collected from a man between 25 and 39 years old with COVID-19, enrolled during active disease. Each CDR3 is given with its conserved first and last residue. The D gene is left open where the match is weak. Clone size is shown for a subset of rows, as once, few, many or a class of expanded clone.

clone size | D gene | J gene | V gene | CDR3 protein | CDR3 DNA
NA | TRBD1 | TRBJ2-7 | TRBV19 | CASSVQGADEQYF | TGTGCCAGTAGTGTACAGGGGGCGGACGAGCAGTACTTC
NA | TRBD1 | TRBJ2-1 | TRBV5-1 | CASRQGDNEQFF | TGCGCCAGCAGGCAGGGGGATAATGAGCAGTTCTTC
NA | NA | TRBJ2-7 | TRBV7-2 | CASSSPTKTSSYEQYF | TGTGCCAGCAGCTCACCCACTAAAACGAGCTCCTACGAGCAGTACTTC
NA | NA | TRBJ1-5 | TRBV6-5 | CASGPVTPSNQPQHF | TGTGCCAGCGGCCCCGTGACACCGAGCAATCAGCCCCAGCATTTT
NA | NA | TRBJ2-1 | TRBV28 | CASPPTGQMRDNEQFF | TGTGCCAGTCCTCCTACGGGCCAGATGAGGGACAATGAGCAGTTCTTC
NA | TRBD1 | TRBJ1-2 | TRBV6-5 | CASSQDRAIGYTF | TGTGCCAGCAGTCAGGACAGGGCCATAGGCTACACCTTC
NA | NA | TRBJ1-2 | TRBV18 | CASSPPLFSDRQLYYGYTF | TGTGCCAGCTCACCACCTCTTTTCAGCGACAGGCAGCTTTACTATGGCTACACCTTC
NA | TRBD1 | TRBJ2-2 | TRBV19 | CASSSQGATGELFF | TGTGCCAGTAGTTCGCAGGGGGCCACCGGGGAGCTGTTTTTT
NA | NA | TRBJ1-1 | TRBV3-1/TRBV3-2 | CASSFQWGRNEAFF | TGTGCCAGCAGCTTCCAATGGGGGCGGAATGAAGCTTTCTTT
NA | NA | TRBJ1-5 | TRBV5-4 | CASSLGENQPQHF | TGTGCCAGCAGCTTGGGAGAAAATCAGCCCCAGCATTTT
NA | NA | TRBJ1-3 | TRBV5-1 | CASSLVGTDGNTIYF | TGCGCCAGCAGCTTGGTCGGTACCGATGGAAACACCATATATTTT
few | NA | TRBJ2-2 | TRBV7-9 | CASSPRTAGGTGELFF | TGTGCCAGCAGCCCCCGGACAGCCGGAGGTACCGGGGAGCTGTTTTTT
NA | TRBD1 | TRBJ1-2 | TRBV9 | CASSANTGARSYGYTF | TGTGCCAGCAGCGCGAATACAGGGGCGAGGAGCTATGGCTACACCTTC
once | TRBD2 | TRBJ2-7 | TRBV27 | CASSNPPGGWYEQYF | TGTGCCAGCAGTAACCCCCCGGGGGGGTGGTACGAGCAGTACTTC
NA | TRBD1 | TRBJ1-2 | TRBV9 | CASSVAAQGNYGYTF | TGTGCCAGCAGCGTAGCAGCACAGGGGAACTATGGCTACACCTTC
NA | TRBD1 | TRBJ1-6 | TRBV6-5 | CASSSTGGTSPLHF | TGTGCCAGCAGTTCAACAGGGGGAACTTCACCCCTCCACTTT
NA | NA | TRBJ1-3 | TRBV23-1 | CASSRDIYSGNTIYF | TGCGCCAGCAGTCGAGACATATACTCTGGAAACACCATATATTTT
NA | NA | TRBJ2-2 | TRBV5-4 | CASSTGILNTGELFF | TGTGCCAGCAGCACAGGGATTCTGAACACCGGGGAGCTGTTTTTT
NA | NA | TRBJ2-1 | TRBV11-2 | CASSLVYGSYNEQFF | TGTGCCAGCAGCTTAGTGTACGGCTCCTACAATGAGCAGTTCTTC
NA | TRBD2 | TRBJ2-3 | TRBV24-1 | CATSSGGGITDTQYF | TGTGCCACCAGTAGCGGGGGGGGGATCACAGATACGCAGTATTTT